This T cell receptor (beta chain) stems from a study of blood T cells in healthy people across ages (dated by TCRdb to the mid-2010s). Background on the whole study: Template switching captured roughly one uniquely barcoded TCR beta cDNA molecule per two T cells in model experiments. Age-related changes in TCR beta repertoire diversity were measured in the study by deep sequencing normalized with unique cDNA molecular identifiers. Four age groups were formed from the donors: young (average approximately 15 years), middle-aged (around 39), aged (around 68) and long-lived (about 75). To avoid experimental bias, donors of different ages were spread randomly across the sequencing lanes. The study analyzed two additional independent replicas of 1 million unique cDNA reads from the same blood draw for two donors, one aged 18 to 30 and one aged 80 or older.

This clonotype appeared many times. Its antigen is currently not known. Base qualities are not at hand, and no much larger clone is one base apart. Between the V and J ends, shortened by 5 bases and 8 bases respectively, the junction contains 9 bases. The CDR3 measures 11 amino acids from cysteine to phenylalanine. Only the CDR3 DNA is retained, 33 bases long and in frame from the first base. From a lookup of the germline V gene, CDR1 and CDR2 are MDHEN and SYDVKM. What the authors observed across the whole study: The CMV infection status of donors was not known, potentially confounding age-related changes in expanded clonotypes. Observed TCR beta diversity correlated strongly with the percentage of naive T cells measured by flow cytometry. Estimates of total diversity based on one million sequenced T cells were regarded as lower bounds and as underestimates. Bulk unsorted PBMC profiling prevented conclusive comparison of naive and antigen-experienced compartments. The long-lived group showed more naive CD4+ T cells, fewer expanded clones and increased TCR diversity than the aged group, suggesting age selection. Observed TCR beta diversity per million T cells fell roughly linearly with age, and a significant reduction was already apparent by age approximately 41.

Library method: 5' RACE. Sequencer: Illumina HiSeq 2500. A second about 7 to 12 cycle PCR used a sample-barcoded 5' primer and a J-beta primer mix. A unique molecular identifier was introduced onto each TCR beta cDNA molecule by a template-switch 5' adaptor carrying 12 random nucleotides. At least 2.5 million CDR3-containing paired-end reads were obtained from each sample. First-strand cDNA was synthesized from all RNA with the Mint cDNA synthesis kit, primed by a TRBC-specific oligonucleotide. All cDNA was treated with uracil-DNA glycosylase and then went through a first 18-cycle PCR with the universal primers M1SS and BC2_uni_R. The study's own analysis went as follows. For normalization, 1 million high-quality reads, each with a distinct molecular identifier, were randomly selected from each sample. Reads with shared molecular identifiers were discarded instead of being binned into consensus sequences. CDR3 identification, clonotype clustering and error correction used MiTCR with a Q25 quality threshold and the strictest error-elimination algorithm. Lower-bound total TCR beta diversity was estimated with a nonparametric unseen species model using Euler transformation. TCRdb applied fastp at Q25 and MiXCR to the public reads, then kept only in-frame beta chains. Records with the same CDR3 protein are collapsed into one entry carrying the most frequent genes and DNA. For this entry, the V and J calls and clone size follow TCRdb and not the study's own pipeline. This sample gives hundreds of thousands of distinct CDR3 sequences in total; 29% of them show up just once. The ten largest make up 17% of the sample.

Systemically healthy Caucasian individuals from Russia, over 30 in total and aged about 6 to 90 years, were included as donors. Each donor gave ten milliliters of peripheral blood, drawn into EDTA-treated Vacutainer tubes. Ficoll-Paque density-gradient centrifugation was used to isolate PBMCs, with at least 7 million per sample. Trizol reagent was used to extract total RNA from the PBMCs, yielding at least 5.5 micrograms per sample. For every donor, flow cytometry on a PBMC aliquot measured the percentage of naive CD45RAhigh/CD27high T cells. Sequenced material: blood. The chain uses TRBV28 and TRBJ1-2; confidence is insufficient to name the D gene. The clonotype was recovered from a woman older than 75 in good health. The CDR3 region has the sequence CASSQLGGYTF. The DNA is TGTGCCAGCAGTCAACTCGGCGGCTACACCTTC.